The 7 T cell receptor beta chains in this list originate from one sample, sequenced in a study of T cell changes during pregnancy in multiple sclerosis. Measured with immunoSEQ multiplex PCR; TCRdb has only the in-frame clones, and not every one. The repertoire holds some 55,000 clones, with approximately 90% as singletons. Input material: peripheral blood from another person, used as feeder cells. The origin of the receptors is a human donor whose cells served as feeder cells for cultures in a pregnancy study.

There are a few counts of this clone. CDR3 nucleotides: TGTGCCAGCAGCTCTAACAGGGTCGCTAACTATGGCTACACCTTC. It encodes CASSSNRVANYGYTF. The V call is TRBV7-3, the J call TRBJ1-2; possibly TRBD1 for D (6 bases). Deletions cut 4 bases from V and 0 bases from J, with 12 bases between. Per the germline V gene, CDR1 is SGHTA and CDR2 is FQGTGA. This CDR3 is built from 15 residues.

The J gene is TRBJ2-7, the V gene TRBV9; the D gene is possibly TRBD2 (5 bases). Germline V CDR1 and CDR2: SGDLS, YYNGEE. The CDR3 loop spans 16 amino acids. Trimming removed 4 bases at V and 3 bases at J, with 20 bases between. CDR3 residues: CASSPTLRLANYEQYF. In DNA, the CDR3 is TGTGCCAGCAGCCCCACACTTCGGCTAGCAAACTACGAGCAGTACTTC.

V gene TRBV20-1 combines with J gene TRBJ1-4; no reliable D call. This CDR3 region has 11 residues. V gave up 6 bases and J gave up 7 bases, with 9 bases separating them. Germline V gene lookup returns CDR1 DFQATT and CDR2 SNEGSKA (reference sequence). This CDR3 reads CSALPREKLFF. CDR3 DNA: TGCAGTGCACTGCCGCGTGAAAAACTGTTTTTT.

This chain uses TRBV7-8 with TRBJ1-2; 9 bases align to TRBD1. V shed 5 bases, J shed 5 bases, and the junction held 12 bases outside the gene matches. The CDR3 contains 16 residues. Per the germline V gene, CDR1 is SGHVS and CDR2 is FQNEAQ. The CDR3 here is CASSPNPGQGPYGYTF. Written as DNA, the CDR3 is TGTGCCAGCAGCCCTAACCCGGGACAGGGACCGTATGGCTACACCTTC. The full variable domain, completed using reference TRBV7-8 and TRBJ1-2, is GAGVSQSPRYKVAKRGQDVALRCDPISGHVSLFWYQQALGQGPEFLTYFQNEAQLDKSGLPSDRFFAERPEGSVSTLKIQRTQQEDSAVYLCASSPNPGQGPYGYTFGSGTRLTVV.

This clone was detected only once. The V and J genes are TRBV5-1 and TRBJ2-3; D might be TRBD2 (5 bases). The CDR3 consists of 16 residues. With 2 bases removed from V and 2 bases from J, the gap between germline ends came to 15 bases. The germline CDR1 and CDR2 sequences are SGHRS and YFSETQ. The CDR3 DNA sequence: TGCGCCAGCAGCTTACCCGCGATAGCGTTCACAGATACGCAGTATTTT. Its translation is CASSLPAIAFTDTQYF.

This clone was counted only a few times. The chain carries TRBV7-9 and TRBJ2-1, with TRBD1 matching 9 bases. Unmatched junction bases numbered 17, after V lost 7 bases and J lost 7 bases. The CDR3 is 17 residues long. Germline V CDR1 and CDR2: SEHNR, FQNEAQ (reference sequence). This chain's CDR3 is CASTTARGTGFRNEQFF. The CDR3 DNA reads TGTGCCAGCACTACTGCCCGAGGGACAGGGTTTCGTAATGAGCAGTTCTTC.

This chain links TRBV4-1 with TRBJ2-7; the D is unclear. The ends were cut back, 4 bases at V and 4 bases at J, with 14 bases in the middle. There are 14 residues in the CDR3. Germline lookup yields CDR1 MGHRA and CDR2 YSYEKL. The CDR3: CASSLLMSGYEQYF. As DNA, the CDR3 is TGCGCCAGCAGCCTACTGATGTCGGGTTACGAGCAGTACTTC.